This TCR beta chain was sequenced in a study of blood T cells in healthy people across ages. Healthy Caucasians from Russia aged about 6 to 90 served as donors. Overall study results and limits: Strong correlation linked observed beta diversity and percent naive T cells.

PCR was performed a second time for about 7 to 12 cycles using a sample-barcoded 5' primer and a J-beta primer mix. TCRdb processed the 5' RACE reads anew with MiXCR; each CDR3 protein has one entry. The sample consists of over 600,000 distinct CDR3 sequences, 40% to 50% of them appearing once. In its sample, this clonotype was seen a few times. No antigen is known for it. The germline V gene has CDR1 SGHTA and CDR2 FQGNSA. This CDR3 contains 12 residues. The V end was cut by 5 bases, the J end by 11 bases, with 13 bases between. This receptor was taken from a man older than 75 in good health. This chain links TRBV7-2 with TRBJ2-4; D may correspond to TRBD1 or TRBD2 (7 bases each). The source material was blood. CDR3 DNA sequence: TGTGCCAGCAGCCAGGGGGGGGACCTTCAGTACTTC. Protein product: CASSQGGDLQYF.